Listed here are 5 T cell receptor beta chains from one sample, sequenced in a study of T cell responses to AZD1222 COVID-19 vaccine. Clones were sequenced by immunoSEQ multiplex PCR, and TCRdb holds only the in-frame ones, with some missing. Among approximately 92,000 clones listed, about 90% were seen once. The sample consisted of peripheral blood, taken on day 0 of AZD1222 vaccination. The source of these receptors is an adult in good health.

With respect to this clone: Other DNA variants within this sample encode the same CDR3. This sequence joins TRBV5-1 and TRBJ1-2; no clear D gene. Trimming removed 0 bases from V and 4 bases from J, with 10 bases in between. Germline V gives CDR1 SGHRS, CDR2 YFSETQ. This CDR3 contains 14 residues. Here the CDR3 reads CASSLAGTAYGYTF. Written as DNA, the CDR3 is TGCGCCAGCAGCTTGGCCGGAACAGCCTATGGCTACACCTTC. Full variable domain (rest looked up from reference TRBV5-1 and TRBJ1-2): KAGVTQTPRYLIKTRGQQVTLSCSPISGHRSVSWYQQTPGQGLQFLFEYFSETQRNKGNFPGRFSGRQFSNSRSEMNVSTLELGDSALYLCASSLAGTAYGYTFGSGTRLTVV.

The chain has TRBV14 and TRBJ2-1; 9 bases fit TRBD1. The germline V gene has CDR1 SGHDN and CDR2 FVKESK. The CDR3 is 16 residues long. V lost 3 bases and J lost 3; bases outside the gene matches: 6. CDR3 bases: TGTGCCAGCAGCCAGACGAACAGGGGGCTCTACAATGAGCAGTTCTTC. As protein: CASSQTNRGLYNEQFF.

CDR3 nucleotide sequence: TGTGCCAGCAGCTTTGACGGCGGGAGCCTCTACACCTTC. It yields the protein CASSFDGGSLYTF. The rearrangement uses TRBV7-2 and TRBJ1-2; no clear D. Germline V CDR1 and CDR2: SGHTA, FQGNSA. This CDR3 is built from 13 residues. Trimming removed 3 bases from V and 10 bases from J, with 15 bases in between.

This rearrangement joins TRBV7-2 to TRBJ2-5, with 7 bases aligning to TRBD2. Unmatched junction bases numbered 4, after V lost 1 base and J lost 2 bases. CDR1 is SGHTA, CDR2 FQGNSA, per germline. The CDR3 length is 15 residues. The chain's CDR3 is CASSLGLAHQETQYF. The CDR3 nucleotides read TGTGCCAGCAGCTTAGGACTAGCCCATCAAGAGACCCAGTACTTC.

The chain carries TRBV15 and TRBJ2-3; 8 nucleotides agree with TRBD2. Germline trimming cut 3 bases from V and 1 base from J; bases unmatched to any gene: 6. The CDR3 totals 16 residues. From germline, CDR1 is LNHNV and CDR2 YYDKDF (reference sequence). CDR3 DNA sequence: TGTGCCACCAGCAGCGGCACGGGGGGGGGCACAGATACGCAGTATTTT. It codes for CATSSGTGGGTDTQYF.